The T cell receptor beta chain under discussion was sequenced for a study of blood T cell repertoires in COVID-19. Whole-study context: Researchers got acute and convalescent COVID-19 samples from the United States, Italy and Spain. In each case, the material was cDNA or gDNA derived from T cells, B-cell-depleted T cells, or PBMCs.

This CDR3 has 16 residues. Germline V gene data show CDR1 as SGDLS and CDR2 as YYNGEE. The V end was cut by 3 bases, the J end by 1 base, with 15 bases between. Methods used by the authors: Counts of nucleated cells, estimated from reference gene primer amplification, were obtained. Clones were read by immunoSEQ multiplex PCR, and TCRdb kept only the in-frame ones, dropping some. Clonal size and the V and J genes are those of that table, whereas D and trimming came from the DNA. The table lists about 59,000 clones, roughly 78% of them singletons. Sequencing used peripheral blood. The receptor was isolated from a man aged 55-75 years with acute or convalescent COVID-19. The chain couples TRBV9 to TRBJ2-3, with D maybe TRBD1 (7 bases). CDR3 DNA sequence: TGTGCCAGCAGCGAGGGGGCGGGAACCCGCACAGATACGCAGTATTTT. Translating gives CASSEGAGTRTDTQYF. The full variable domain, in which reference TRBV9 and TRBJ2-3 provide the parts outside the CDR3, is DSGVTQTPKHLITATGQRVTLRCSPRSGDLSVYWYQQSLDQGLQFLIQYYNGEERAKGNILERFSAQQFPDLHSELNLSSLELGDSALYFCASSEGAGTRTDTQYFGPGTRLTVL.